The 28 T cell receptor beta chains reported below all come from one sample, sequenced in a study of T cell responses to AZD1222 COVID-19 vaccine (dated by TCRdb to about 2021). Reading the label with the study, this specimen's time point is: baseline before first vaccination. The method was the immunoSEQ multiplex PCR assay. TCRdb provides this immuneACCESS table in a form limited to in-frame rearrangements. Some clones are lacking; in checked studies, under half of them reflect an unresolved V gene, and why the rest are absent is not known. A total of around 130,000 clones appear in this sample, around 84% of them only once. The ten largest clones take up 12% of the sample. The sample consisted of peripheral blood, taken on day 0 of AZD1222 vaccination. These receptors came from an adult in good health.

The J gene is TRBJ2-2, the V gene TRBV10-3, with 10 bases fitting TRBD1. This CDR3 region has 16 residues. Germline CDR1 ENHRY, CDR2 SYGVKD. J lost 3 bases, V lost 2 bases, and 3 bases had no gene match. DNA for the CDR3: TGTGCCATCAGTGAGAGCGGGACAGGGGACACCGGGGAGCTGTTTTTT. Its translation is CAISESGTGDTGELFF.

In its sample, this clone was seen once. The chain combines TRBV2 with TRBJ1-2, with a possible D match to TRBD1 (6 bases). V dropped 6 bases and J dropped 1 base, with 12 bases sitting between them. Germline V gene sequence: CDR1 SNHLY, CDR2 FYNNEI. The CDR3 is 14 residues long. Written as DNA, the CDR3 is TGTGCCAGCAGGGTGGACAGTATTAACTATGGCTACACCTTC. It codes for CASRVDSINYGYTF.

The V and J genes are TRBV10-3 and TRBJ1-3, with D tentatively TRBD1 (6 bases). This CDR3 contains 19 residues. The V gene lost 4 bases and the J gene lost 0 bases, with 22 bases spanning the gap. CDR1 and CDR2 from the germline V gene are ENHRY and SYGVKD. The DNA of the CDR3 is TGTGCCATCAGTGGACCTCCACCCAACGACAGGCACTCTGGAAACACCATATATTTT. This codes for CAISGPPPNDRHSGNTIYF.

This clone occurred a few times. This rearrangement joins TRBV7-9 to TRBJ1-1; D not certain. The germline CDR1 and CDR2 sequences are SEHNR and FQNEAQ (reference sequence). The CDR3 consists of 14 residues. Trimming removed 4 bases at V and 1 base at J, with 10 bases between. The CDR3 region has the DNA TGTGCCAGCAGCTGGAAGATGCGGAACACTGAAGCTTTCTTT. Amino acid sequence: CASSWKMRNTEAFF.

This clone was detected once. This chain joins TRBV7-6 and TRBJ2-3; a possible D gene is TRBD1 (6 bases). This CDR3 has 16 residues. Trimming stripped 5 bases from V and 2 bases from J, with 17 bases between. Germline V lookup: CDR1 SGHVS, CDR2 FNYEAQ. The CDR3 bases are TGTGCCAGCAGCCGAAGAGGGGGAGATACCACAGATACGCAGTATTTT. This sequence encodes CASSRRGGDTTDTQYF.

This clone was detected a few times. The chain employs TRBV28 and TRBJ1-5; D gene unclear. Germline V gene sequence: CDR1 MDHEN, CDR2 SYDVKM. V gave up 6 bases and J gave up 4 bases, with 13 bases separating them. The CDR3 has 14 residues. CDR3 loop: CASSVINGNQPQHF. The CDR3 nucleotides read TGTGCCAGCAGCGTGATAAATGGGAATCAGCCCCAGCATTTT.

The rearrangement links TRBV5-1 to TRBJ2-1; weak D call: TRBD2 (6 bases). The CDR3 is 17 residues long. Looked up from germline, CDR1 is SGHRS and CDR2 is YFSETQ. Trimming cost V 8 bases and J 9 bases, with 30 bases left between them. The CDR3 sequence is CASSWKKRETWHTEQFF. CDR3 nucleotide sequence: TGCGCCAGTTCATGGAAGAAACGGGAGACGTGGCACACTGAGCAGTTCTTC.

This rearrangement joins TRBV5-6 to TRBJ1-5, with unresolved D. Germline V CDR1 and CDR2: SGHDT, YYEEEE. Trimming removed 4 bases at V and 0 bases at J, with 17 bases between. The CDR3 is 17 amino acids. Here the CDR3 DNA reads TGTGCCAGCAGCCACCGGTTGCGTGGCTTTAGCAATCAGCCCCAGCATTTT. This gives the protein CASSHRLRGFSNQPQHF.

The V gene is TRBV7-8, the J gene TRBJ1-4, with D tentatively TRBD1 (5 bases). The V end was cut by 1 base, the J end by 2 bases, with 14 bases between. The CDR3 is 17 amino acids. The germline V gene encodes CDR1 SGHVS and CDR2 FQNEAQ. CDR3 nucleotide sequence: TGTGCCAGCAGCTTAGAGGGGTTCGCGGGGACTAATGAAAAACTGTTTTTT. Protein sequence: CASSLEGFAGTNEKLFF.

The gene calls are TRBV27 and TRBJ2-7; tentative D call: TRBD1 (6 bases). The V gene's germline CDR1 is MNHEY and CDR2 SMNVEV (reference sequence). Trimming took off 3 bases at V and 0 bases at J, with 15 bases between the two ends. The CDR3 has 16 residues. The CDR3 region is CASSFRARGVSYEQYF. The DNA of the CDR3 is TGTGCCAGCAGTTTTCGTGCCAGGGGCGTCTCCTACGAGCAGTACTTC.

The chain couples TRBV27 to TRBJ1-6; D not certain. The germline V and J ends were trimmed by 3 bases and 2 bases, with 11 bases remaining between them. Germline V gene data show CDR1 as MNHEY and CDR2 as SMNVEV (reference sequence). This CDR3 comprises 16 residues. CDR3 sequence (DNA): TGTGCCAGCAGTTTCTGGCGCGGAACCTATAATTCACCCCTCCACTTT. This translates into CASSFWRGTYNSPLHF.

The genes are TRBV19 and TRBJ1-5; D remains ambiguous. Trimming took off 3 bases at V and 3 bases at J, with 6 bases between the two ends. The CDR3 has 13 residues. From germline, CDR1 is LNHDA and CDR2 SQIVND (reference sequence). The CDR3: CASSMSVNQPQHF. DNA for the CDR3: TGTGCCAGTAGTATGAGTGTCAATCAGCCCCAGCATTTT. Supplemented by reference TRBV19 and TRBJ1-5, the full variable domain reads DGGITQSPKYLFRKEGQNVTLSCEQNLNHDAMYWYRQDPGQGLRLIYYSQIVNDFQKGDIAEGYSVSREKKESFPLTVTSAQKNPTAFYLCASSMSVNQPQHFGDGTRLSIL.

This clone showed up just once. This CDR3 is CASGMGGGSYNEQFF. CDR3 nucleotide sequence: TGTGCCAGCGGAATGGGGGGAGGTTCCTACAATGAGCAGTTCTTC. The chain recombines TRBV2 with TRBJ2-1, with D tentatively TRBD2 (6 bases). From germline, CDR1 is SNHLY and CDR2 FYNNEI. The CDR3 is 15 residues long. V lost 8 bases, J lost 1 base, and 15 bases lay in between.

As DNA, the CDR3 is TGTGCCAGTAATCGTGACTATGGCTACACCTTC. It is translated as CASNRDYGYTF. The rearrangement uses TRBV19 and TRBJ1-2; no definite D call. The CDR3 spans 11 residues. In germline, CDR1 is LNHDA, CDR2 SQIVND (reference sequence). Trimming stripped 7 bases from V and 3 bases from J, with 6 bases between.

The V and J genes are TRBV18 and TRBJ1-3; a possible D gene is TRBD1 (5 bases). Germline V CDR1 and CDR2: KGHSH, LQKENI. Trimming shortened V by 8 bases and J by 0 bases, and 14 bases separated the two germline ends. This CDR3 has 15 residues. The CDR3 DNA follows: TGTGCCAGCCCCCGGCAGGGATACTCTGGAAACACCATATATTTT. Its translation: CASPRQGYSGNTIYF.

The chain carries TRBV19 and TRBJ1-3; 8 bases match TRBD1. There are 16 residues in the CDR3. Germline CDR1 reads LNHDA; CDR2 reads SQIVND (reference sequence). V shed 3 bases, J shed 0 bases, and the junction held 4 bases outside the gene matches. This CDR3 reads CASSIGQGLSGNTIYF. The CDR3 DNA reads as TGTGCCAGTAGTATCGGACAGGGCCTCTCTGGAAACACCATATATTTT.

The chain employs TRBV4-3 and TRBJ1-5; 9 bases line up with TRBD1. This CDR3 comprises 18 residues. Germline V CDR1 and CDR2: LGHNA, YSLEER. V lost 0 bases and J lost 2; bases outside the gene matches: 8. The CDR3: CASSQDIGTGRGNQPQHF. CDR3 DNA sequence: TGCGCCAGCAGCCAAGATATAGGGACAGGGCGCGGCAATCAGCCCCAGCATTTT.

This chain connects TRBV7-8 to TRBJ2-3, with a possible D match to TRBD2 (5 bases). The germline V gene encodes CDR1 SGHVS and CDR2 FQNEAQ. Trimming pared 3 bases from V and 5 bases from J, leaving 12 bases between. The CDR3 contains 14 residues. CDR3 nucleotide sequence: TGTGCCAGCAGCTTTCCCCTAGCTGTAGATACGCAGTATTTT. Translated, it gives CASSFPLAVDTQYF.

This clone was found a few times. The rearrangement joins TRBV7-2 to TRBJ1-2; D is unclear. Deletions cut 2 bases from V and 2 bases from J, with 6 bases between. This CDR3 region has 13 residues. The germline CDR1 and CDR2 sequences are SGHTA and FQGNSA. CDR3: CASSLHRNYGYTF. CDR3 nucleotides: TGTGCCAGCAGCTTACACCGAAACTATGGCTACACCTTC. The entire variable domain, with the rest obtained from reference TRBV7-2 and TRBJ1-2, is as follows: GAGVSQSPSNKVTEKGKDVELRCDPISGHTALYWYRQSLGQGLEFLIYFQGNSAPDKSGLPSDRFSAERTGGSVSTLTIQRTQQEDSAVYLCASSLHRNYGYTFGSGTRLTVV.

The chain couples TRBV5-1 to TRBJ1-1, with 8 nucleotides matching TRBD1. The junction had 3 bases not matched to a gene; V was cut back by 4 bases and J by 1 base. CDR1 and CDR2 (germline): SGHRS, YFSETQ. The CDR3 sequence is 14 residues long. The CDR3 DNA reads TGCGCCAGCAGCGGACAGGGATCGAACACTGAAGCTTTCTTT. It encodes CASSGQGSNTEAFF.

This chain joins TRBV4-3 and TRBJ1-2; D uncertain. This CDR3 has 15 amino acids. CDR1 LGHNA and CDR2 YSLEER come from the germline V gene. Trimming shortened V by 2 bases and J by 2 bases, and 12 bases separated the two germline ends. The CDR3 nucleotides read TGCGCCAGCAGCCAAAGTCACGGGAACAACTATGGCTACACCTTC. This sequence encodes CASSQSHGNNYGYTF.

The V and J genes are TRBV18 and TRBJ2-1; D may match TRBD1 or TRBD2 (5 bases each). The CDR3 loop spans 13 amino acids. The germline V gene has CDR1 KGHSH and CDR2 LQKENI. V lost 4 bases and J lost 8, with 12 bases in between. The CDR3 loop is CASSRDPGDEQFF. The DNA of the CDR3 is TGTGCCAGCTCACGGGACCCCGGCGATGAGCAGTTCTTC. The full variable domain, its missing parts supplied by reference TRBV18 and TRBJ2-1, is NAGVMQNPRHLVRRRGQEARLRCSPMKGHSHVYWYRQLPEEGLKFMVYLQKENIIDESGMPKERFSAEFPKEGPSILRIQQVVRGDSAAYFCASSRDPGDEQFFGPGTRLTVL.

CDR3 loop: CASSPPLEGTDTQYF. The DNA of the CDR3 is TGTGCCAGCAGTCCGCCTCTGGAGGGCACAGATACGCAGTATTTT. This chain joins TRBV5-4 and TRBJ2-3, with D possibly matching TRBD2 (5 bases). V dropped 5 bases and J dropped 1 base, with 14 bases sitting between them. This CDR3 has 15 amino acids. Per germline, CDR1 SGHNT and CDR2 YYREEE (reference sequence).

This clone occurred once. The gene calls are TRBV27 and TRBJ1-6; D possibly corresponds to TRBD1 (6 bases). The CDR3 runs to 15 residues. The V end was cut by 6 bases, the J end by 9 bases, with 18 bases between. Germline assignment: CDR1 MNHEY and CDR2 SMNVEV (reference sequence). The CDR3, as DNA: TGTGCCAGCAGGCGCTCGGGGGGCGTAGGTTCACCCCTCCACTTT. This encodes CASRRSGGVGSPLHF.

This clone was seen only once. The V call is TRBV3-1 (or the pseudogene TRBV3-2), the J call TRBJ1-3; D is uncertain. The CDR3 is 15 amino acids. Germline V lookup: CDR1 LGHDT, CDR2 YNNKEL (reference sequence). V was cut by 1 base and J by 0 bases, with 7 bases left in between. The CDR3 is CASSQGHSSGNTIYF. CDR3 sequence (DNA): TGTGCCAGCAGCCAAGGACATAGCTCTGGAAACACCATATATTTT.

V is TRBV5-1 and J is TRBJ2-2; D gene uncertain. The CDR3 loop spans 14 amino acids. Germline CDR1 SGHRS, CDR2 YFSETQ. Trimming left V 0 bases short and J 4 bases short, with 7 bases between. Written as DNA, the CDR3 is TGCGCCAGCAGCTTGGGGAGTTCCACCGGGGAGCTGTTTTTT. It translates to CASSLGSSTGELFF.

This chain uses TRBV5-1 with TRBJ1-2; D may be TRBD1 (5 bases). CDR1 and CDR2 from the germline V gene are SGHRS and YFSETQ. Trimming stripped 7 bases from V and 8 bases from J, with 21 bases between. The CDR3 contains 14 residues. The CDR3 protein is CASSPGHGRDGYTF. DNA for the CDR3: TGCGCCAGCTCTCCGGGCCACGGACGGGACGGCTACACCTTC. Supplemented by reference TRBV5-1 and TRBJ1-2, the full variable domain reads KAGVTQTPRYLIKTRGQQVTLSCSPISGHRSVSWYQQTPGQGLQFLFEYFSETQRNKGNFPGRFSGRQFSNSRSEMNVSTLELGDSALYLCASSPGHGRDGYTFGSGTRLTVV.

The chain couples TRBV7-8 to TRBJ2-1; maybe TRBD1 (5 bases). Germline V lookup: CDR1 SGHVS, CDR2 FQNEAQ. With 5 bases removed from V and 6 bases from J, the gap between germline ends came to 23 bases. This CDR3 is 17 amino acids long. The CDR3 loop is CASSHRQPYDVGNEQFF. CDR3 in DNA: TGTGCCAGCAGCCATAGACAGCCTTACGATGTAGGCAATGAGCAGTTCTTC.